This T cell receptor beta chain was recovered during a study of shared clonotypes between healthy human individuals (dated by TCRdb to the early 2020s). Turning to the overall study: Three men and a couple of women, aged 18 to 49 years, made up the cohort. For each donor, CD4 naive and CD4 memory were each run on three plates, CD8 naive on two plates, and CD8 memory on one plate. Between about 0.85 and 9.5 billion PBMCs per donor were obtained by leukapheresis. Libraries were prepared and TCR repertoires were sequenced by different laboratories using diverse techniques, in order to increase sequencing depth and limit assay-specific biases. To estimate repertoire size and how much clonotypes are shared between individuals, the study performed deep sequencing of blood TCR repertoires from roughly five healthy adults.

V loses 0 bases, J loses 0 bases, and the germline ends lie 5 bases apart. From cysteine to phenylalanine, the CDR3 is 14 amino acids long. Solely the CDR3 DNA is kept, with 42 bases framed from the first base. Taken from the germline V gene, the CDR1 and CDR2 loops are SGHTA and FQGNSA. Using the deep immunoSEQ assay, multiplex PCR amplified TCR CDR3 regions from genomic DNA. For each cell subset, the extracted genomic DNA was distributed evenly across all wells of several immunoSEQ 96-well plates, and each plate served as one replicate. For sorted subsets, 150 to 250 ng genomic DNA, equal to about 30,000 T cell genomes, was loaded into each replicate PCR. Purified libraries were quantified with a Qubit 3.0 fluorometer, sized on a Bioanalyzer 2100, and re-quantified with the KAPA Library Quantification kit. A separate single-read 150-cycle Illumina NextSeq 550 flow cell was used to sequence each immunoSEQ 96-well plate. As for the original processing: Because only junctional sequences without quality scores were contained in the immunoSEQ output, filtering matching that applied to full-length reads could not be performed. Sequences were annotated with PyIR, a Python wrapper for IgBLAST v1.9, and V/J genes and CDR3 were assigned using IMGT germline references. Any read was removed if the V/J assignment was weak (E-value above 1e-6), the CDR3 was missing, or the read contained stop codons, out-of-frame junctions, or ambiguous translated residues. V3J clonotypes were defined as sequences sharing the same inferred V gene, J gene, and CDR3 amino acid sequence. Percentage overlap between repertoires was computed as shared unique clonotypes divided by the size of the smaller repertoire. Three approaches were used to assess repertoire richness: RTK rarefaction, the Chao1 estimator, and Recon v2.1 estimates of unobserved clonotypes. For all TCRbeta clonotypes obtained by the gDNA method from several donors, generation probabilities were computed with OLGA. Drawn from immuneACCESS, this table holds only the in-frame rearrangements with V and J called that TCRdb kept. Clones are partly lost; checked studies trace under half to an unresolved V gene and leave the rest unexplained. The V and J calls and clone size come from that table; D and trimming were worked out from the DNA. In this sample the table shows over a million clones, 75% to 85% of which occur a single time. Of the sample, under 0.8% is held by the ten largest clones.

Healthy HIV-negative adults with no recently reported acute infections or vaccinations were included as donors. Only Caucasian adults living in Nashville, Tennessee, USA were represented among the donors. CD4+ T cells were enriched by magnetic negative selection, after which naive cells were positively selected on CD45RA and the negative fraction was taken as the memory subset. Blood was obtained by leukapheresis, after which PBMCs were separated by Ficoll-Histopaque density gradient centrifugation and cryopreserved in liquid nitrogen vapor phase. Analytical flow cytometry was used to check the purity and quantity of every magnetically sorted T cell population. Genomic DNA was isolated from every sorted fraction and measured by UV absorbance on a Nanodrop 2000c. Findings and caveats that apply to the study as a whole: When a few donors were compared, the shared fraction of clonotypes was approximately 5% for naive CD4, approximately 3.5% for naive CD8, 2% to 2.5% for memory CD4, and roughly 0.43% for memory CD8. Pairwise subsampling indicated that sequencing depth was expected to affect the degree of clonotype sharing among donors. Naive subsets generally had larger estimated clonotype richness than memory subsets did. Incomplete sequencing was indicated by rarefaction of sorted-subset datasets, despite the large sequencing depth. The genetic and exposure-history diversity represented was limited by the small number of donors. Compared with non-shared clonotypes, the clonotypes found in all four sorted-subset donors had higher generation probabilities. Only blood was sampled, and tissue TCR repertoires likely differ from those in blood.

About this clone itself: Its target antigen remains unknown. Base qualities are not provided; no much larger clone lies one nucleotide away.

The source of this sequence is a man aged 18-30 years in good health. Some clones in this sample may be carry-over from other donors' samples. The V and J segments used are TRBV7-2 and TRBJ2-5; the D segment could be TRBD1, given 5 matching bases. The material sequenced was memory CD4+ T cells from PBMCs. The cell subset or site label on this specimen signifies: CD45RA-negative fraction. The sequence in DNA is TGTGCCAGCAGCTTAGCCAGGGACCAAGAGACCCAGTACTTC. The resulting protein is CASSLARDQETQYF. This CDR3, with the reference TRBV7-2 and TRBJ2-5 proteins standing in past its ends, gives the full variable domain GAGVSQSPSNKVTEKGKDVELRCDPISGHTALYWYRQSLGQGLEFLIYFQGNSAPDKSGLPSDRFSAERTGGSVSTLTIQRTQQEDSAVYLCASSLARDQETQYFGPGTRLLVL.